The 23 T cell receptor beta chains in this list originate from one sample, sequenced in a study of PD-L1 blockade in urothelial cancer (dated by TCRdb to 2017 to 2019). The library relied on the immunoSEQ multiplex PCR assay. TCRdb carries this immuneACCESS record with in-frame sequences only. Its versions omit some clonotypes, under half of them owing to an unresolved V gene in the studies checked, with the rest unexplained. Present in this sample are some 84,000 clones, roughly 87% of which were seen just once. More than 5.5% of the sample belongs to the ten largest clones. Specimen: PBMCs, collected around atezolizumab (anti-PD-L1) treatment. These receptors originate from a woman in her sixties or seventies with urothelial cancer.

The CDR3 DNA follows: TGTGCCAGCAGTGAACATACTAGTGGGACCCAGTACTTC. Translated, it gives CASSEHTSGTQYF. The rearrangement links TRBV2 to TRBJ2-5, with D possibly being TRBD2 (5 bases). Germline loops: CDR1 SNHLY, CDR2 FYNNEI. Deletions cut 2 bases from V and 7 bases from J, with 11 bases between. The CDR3 covers 13 residues. Full variable domain (outside the CDR3, taken from reference TRBV2 and TRBJ2-5): EPEVTQTPSHQVTQMGQEVILRCVPISNHLYFYWYRQILGQKVEFLVSFYNNEISEKSEIFDDQFSVERPDGSNFTLKIRSTKLEDSAMYFCASSEHTSGTQYFGPGTRLLVL.

The CDR3, as DNA: TGCGCCAGCAGCATAGCGAGAAGCTCCTACAATGAGCAGTTCTTC. This sequence encodes CASSIARSSYNEQFF. This rearrangement joins TRBV5-1 to TRBJ2-1, with D maybe TRBD2 (5 bases). Trimming took off 4 bases at V and 0 bases at J, with 11 bases between the two ends. CDR1 SGHRS and CDR2 YFSETQ come from the germline V gene. This CDR3 contains 15 residues.

The genes are TRBV5-1 and TRBJ2-1; TRBD2 aligns across 10 bases. Germline loops: CDR1 SGHRS, CDR2 YFSETQ. V was pared by 3 bases and J by 3 bases, with 12 bases of the junction left unmatched. CDR3 length: 18 residues. CDR3 sequence: CASSSRTSGDLFYNEQFF. CDR3 in DNA: TGCGCCAGCAGCTCCCGGACTAGCGGAGACCTATTCTACAATGAGCAGTTCTTC.

This sequence joins TRBV11-3 and TRBJ2-5; 7 bases line up with TRBD2. From germline, CDR1 is SGHNT and CDR2 YENEEA. V was clipped by 5 bases and J by 1 base; unmatched bases: 7. CDR3 length: 15 amino acids. DNA for the CDR3: TGTGCCAGCAGCGCATACGGGGGGACCCAAGAGACCCAGTACTTC. Protein sequence: CASSAYGGTQETQYF.

V and J are TRBV7-2 and TRBJ2-6, with 7 bases fitting TRBD1. The germline CDR1 and CDR2 sequences are SGHTA and FQGNSA. The ends lost 5 bases at V and 7 bases at J; junction bases unmatched: 11. The CDR3 covers 16 residues. This CDR3 reads CASSPRQGGYANVLTF. The CDR3 nucleotides are TGTGCCAGCAGCCCTCGACAGGGTGGTTATGCCAACGTCCTGACTTTC.

This chain connects TRBV7-9 to TRBJ1-2; 7 nucleotides align to TRBD1. CDR1 is SEHNR, CDR2 FQNEAQ, per germline (reference sequence). Trimming at V came to 6 bases and at J to 2 bases, leaving 9 bases not matched to a gene. The CDR3 loop spans 15 amino acids. The CDR3 loop is CASSQPDRPNYGYTF. The CDR3 DNA sequence: TGTGCCAGCAGTCAACCGGACAGGCCGAACTATGGCTACACCTTC.

This chain joins TRBV7-9 and TRBJ2-1, with TRBD2 matching 7 bases. The trim removed 7 bases at V and 5 bases at J, leaving 14 bases unmatched. CDR3 length: 16 residues. Germline CDR1 is SEHNR and CDR2 is FQNEAQ (reference sequence). The CDR3 loop reads CASTWLDERGNNEQFF. CDR3 nucleotides: TGTGCCAGCACCTGGCTCGATGAGCGGGGAAACAATGAGCAGTTCTTC. Variable domain in full (rest from reference TRBV7-9 and TRBJ2-1): DTGVSQNPRHKITKRGQNVTFRCDPISEHNRLYWYRQTLGQGPEFLTYFQNEAQLEKSRLLSDRFSAERPKGSFSTLEIQRTEQGDSAMYLCASTWLDERGNNEQFFGPGTRLTVL.

V and J are TRBV7-9 and TRBJ1-5; 8 bases agree with TRBD1. The CDR3 contains 16 residues. Germline assignment: CDR1 SEHNR and CDR2 FQNEAQ (reference sequence). V shed 1 base and J 7 bases; nucleotides not matched to a gene: 9. The CDR3 DNA is TGTGCCAGCAGCTTAGGGACAGGGCTTGGCCGACAGCCCCAGCATTTT. Translating it yields CASSLGTGLGRQPQHF.

This clone has just one count. The V call is TRBV18, the J call TRBJ1-1; TRBD1 might be the D (5 bases). This CDR3 has 14 amino acids. Trimming removed 6 bases from V and 4 bases from J, with 15 bases in between. Germline V gives CDR1 KGHSH, CDR2 LQKENI. CDR3 nucleotide sequence: TGTGCCAGCTCTCCAACCCCAGGGTCCACTGAAGCTTTCTTT. As protein: CASSPTPGSTEAFF.

The chain combines TRBV11-2 with TRBJ2-5, with D perhaps TRBD1 (5 bases). The germline V and J ends were trimmed by 0 bases and 5 bases, with 16 bases remaining between them. The germline gives CDR1 SGHAT, CDR2 FQNNGV. The CDR3 has 16 residues. CDR3 amino acids: CASSLDRVVGRETQYF. The DNA for the CDR3 is TGTGCCAGCAGCTTAGACAGGGTAGTTGGTCGGGAGACCCAGTACTTC.

The J gene is TRBJ2-6, the V gene TRBV5-6; 9 bases are shared with TRBD1. Trimming cost V 4 bases and J 0 bases; bases outside gene matches: 8. Germline V gives CDR1 SGHDT, CDR2 YYEEEE. This CDR3 comprises 18 residues. The CDR3 DNA follows: TGTGCCAGCAGCGGAACGGGACAGGGCCTCTCTGGGGCCAACGTCCTGACTTTC. Its translation is CASSGTGQGLSGANVLTF. The entire variable domain, with the rest obtained from reference TRBV5-6 and TRBJ2-6, is as follows: DAGVTQSPTHLIKTRGQQVTLRCSPKSGHDTVSWYQQALGQGPQFIFQYYEEEERQRGNFPDRFSGHQFPNYSSELNVNALLLGDSALYLCASSGTGQGLSGANVLTFGAGSRLTVL.

The chain uses TRBV5-1 and TRBJ1-4; D perhaps matches TRBD1 (6 bases). Germline V gene data show CDR1 as SGHRS and CDR2 as YFSETQ. V gave up 0 bases and J gave up 5 bases, with 14 bases separating them. There are 16 residues in the CDR3. The CDR3 reads CASSLALGAGNEKLFF. DNA for the CDR3: TGCGCCAGCAGCTTGGCCCTGGGGGCCGGCAATGAAAAACTGTTTTTT.

The chain has TRBV15 and TRBJ1-1; 8 bases match TRBD1. V dropped 0 bases and J dropped 3; count of bases not matched to a gene: 6. The length of the CDR3 is 16 residues. Looked up from germline, CDR1 is LNHNV and CDR2 is YYDKDF (reference sequence). CDR3 nucleotide sequence: TGTGCCACCAGCAGAGACCAGGGGGCCTGGGACACTGAAGCTTTCTTT. Translation gives CATSRDQGAWDTEAFF.

The rearrangement uses TRBV18 and TRBJ2-3; 9 nucleotides match TRBD2. Germline trimming cut 0 bases from V and 3 bases from J; bases unmatched to any gene: 4. The CDR3 extends over 16 amino acids. CDR1 is KGHSH and CDR2 is LQKENI in the germline V gene. Here the CDR3 reads CASSPPGGRVTDTQYF. The CDR3, as DNA: TGTGCCAGCTCACCACCGGGCGGGAGGGTGACAGATACGCAGTATTTT.

The chain combines TRBV7-3 with TRBJ2-5; no firm D call. Germline V CDR1 and CDR2: SGHTA, FQGTGA. This CDR3 contains 13 residues. V lost 2 bases to trimming and J lost 1 base, with 5 bases between them. The CDR3 protein is CASSLQFQETQYF. CDR3 DNA: TGTGCCAGCAGCTTACAGTTCCAAGAGACCCAGTACTTC. The complete variable domain, with remaining parts taken from reference TRBV7-3 and TRBJ2-5, reads GAGVSQTPSNKVTEKGKYVELRCDPISGHTALYWYRQSLGQGPEFLIYFQGTGAADDSGLPNDRFFAVRPEGSVSTLKIQRTERGDSAVYLCASSLQFQETQYFGPGTRLLVL.

The CDR3 here is CASSHTQGAGEQYF. The CDR3 DNA is TGTGCCAGCAGCCACACACAGGGGGCGGGGGAGCAGTACTTC. V and J are TRBV9 and TRBJ2-7; 9 bases are a match to TRBD1. V lost 4 bases and J lost 7; bases outside the gene matches: 9. Germline CDR1 and CDR2: SGDLS and YYNGEE. The CDR3 covers 14 residues.

A single count supports this clone. V is TRBV4-2 and J is TRBJ2-3; 10 bases match TRBD2. Per the germline V gene, CDR1 is LGHNA and CDR2 is YNFKEQ. The CDR3 totals 16 residues. With 5 bases clipped from V and 6 bases from J, the junction kept 11 bases outside the gene matches. The CDR3 bases are TGTGCCAGCAGCTACAGCGGGGGGGAGAAGAGGGATACGCAGTATTTT. This sequence encodes CASSYSGGEKRDTQYF.

This clone was recorded many times. The chain recombines TRBV5-4 with TRBJ1-1; a weak D match, TRBD1 (5 bases). The germline V gene encodes CDR1 SGHNT and CDR2 YYREEE (reference sequence). The V and J ends lost 0 bases and 1 base respectively, with 7 bases between them. CDR3 length: 14 residues. CDR3 in amino acids: CASSLDRWNTEAFF. DNA for the CDR3: TGTGCCAGCAGCTTGGACAGGTGGAACACTGAAGCTTTCTTT.

This chain joins TRBV2 and TRBJ2-5; TRBD2 aligns across 13 bases. The CDR3 covers 16 residues. V was clipped by 4 bases and J by 5 bases; unmatched bases: 7. CDR1 and CDR2 (germline): SNHLY, FYNNEI. The CDR3 sequence is CASSAPLAGGPETQYF. CDR3 bases: TGTGCCAGCAGTGCCCCACTAGCGGGAGGGCCCGAGACCCAGTACTTC.

The V and J genes are TRBV5-1 and TRBJ1-2; possibly TRBD1 for D (5 bases). The CDR3 has 16 amino acids. V lost 0 bases and J lost 6, with 18 bases in between. Germline lookup yields CDR1 SGHRS and CDR2 YFSETQ. The CDR3 sequence: CASSLVAGRAGDGYTF. DNA for the CDR3: TGCGCCAGCAGCTTGGTTGCAGGGAGAGCGGGGGATGGCTACACCTTC. Variable domain in full (rest from reference TRBV5-1 and TRBJ1-2): KAGVTQTPRYLIKTRGQQVTLSCSPISGHRSVSWYQQTPGQGLQFLFEYFSETQRNKGNFPGRFSGRQFSNSRSEMNVSTLELGDSALYLCASSLVAGRAGDGYTFGSGTRLTVV.

The chain recombines TRBV5-1 with TRBJ2-3; weak D call: TRBD1 (5 bases). The CDR3 loop spans 16 amino acids. Trimming removed 3 bases from V and 6 bases from J, with 20 bases in between. Germline V gene lookup returns CDR1 SGHRS and CDR2 YFSETQ. Written as DNA, the CDR3 is TGCGCCAGCAGCTCGAATGACAGTCCCCTCGCGGATACGCAGTATTTT. Its protein is CASSSNDSPLADTQYF.

This clone was recorded only once. The chain links TRBV6-4 to TRBJ1-6, with D possibly being TRBD1 (6 bases). The V and J ends lost 3 bases and 9 bases respectively, with 12 bases between them. The CDR3 is made up of 14 amino acids. Germline values: CDR1 MRHNA, CDR2 SNTAGT. CDR3 residues: CASSEQGHGSPLHF. In DNA form, the CDR3 reads TGTGCCAGCAGTGAACAGGGCCATGGTTCACCCCTCCACTTT.

The V and J genes are TRBV11-2 and TRBJ1-1, with TRBD1 matching over 7 bases. V lost 5 bases, J lost 1 base, and 4 bases stayed unmatched. The CDR3 is 14 residues long. Germline V lookup: CDR1 SGHAT, CDR2 FQNNGV. In nucleotides, the CDR3 is TGTGCCAGCAGCCGGGGACAGCCGAACACTGAAGCTTTCTTT. This translates into CASSRGQPNTEAFF.